The 13 T cell receptor beta chains below were found in one sample sequenced in a study of blood T cell repertoires in COVID-19. Assay used: immunoSEQ multiplex PCR; TCRdb lists only in-frame clones, some missing. The table lists about 97,000 clones, about 90% of them singletons, with about 9.9% in the top ten. Sequencing was performed on peripheral blood. The receptors derive from a young woman with acute or convalescent COVID-19.

This clone was seen only a few times. The chain carries TRBV7-9 and TRBJ2-7; 8 bases line up with TRBD2. The CDR3 is 14 residues long. Germline V gene lookup returns CDR1 SEHNR and CDR2 FQNEAQ (reference sequence). Trimming removed 5 bases from V and 2 bases from J; junction bases left unmatched: 5. CDR3 nucleotides: TGTGCCAGCAGCCCACGGGGGGGAGCCTACGAGCAGTACTTC. It translates to CASSPRGGAYEQYF.

DNA for the CDR3: TGCGCCAGCAGAGAGACAGGGGGAGGGGATACGCAGTATTTT. As protein: CASRETGGGDTQYF. This chain connects TRBV5-1 to TRBJ2-3; 9 nucleotides agree with TRBD1. This CDR3 comprises 14 residues. V shed 5 bases and J 6 bases; nucleotides not matched to a gene: 7. Germline loops: CDR1 SGHRS, CDR2 YFSETQ.

V is TRBV29-1 and J is TRBJ1-5, with 7 nucleotides matching TRBD1. CDR1 is SQVTM and CDR2 is ANQGSEA in the germline V gene. The CDR3 runs 18 residues. The CDR3 here is CRPSPGQHTKYSNQPQHF. In nucleotides, the CDR3 is TGCAGACCATCGCCGGGACAGCACACAAAATATAGCAATCAGCCCCAGCATTTT.

The rearrangement links TRBV28 to TRBJ1-5; D is unresolved. The V end lost 2 bases, the J end lost 4 bases, and 9 bases lay between the germline ends. This CDR3 is built from 14 residues. The V gene's germline CDR1 is MDHEN and CDR2 SYDVKM. CDR3 residues: CASSLLGGNQPQHF. The CDR3 coding sequence is TGTGCCAGCAGTTTACTTGGCGGAAATCAGCCCCAGCATTTT.

The chain has TRBV7-9 and TRBJ2-3; 11 bases fit TRBD2. V was pared by 1 base and J by 0 bases, with 0 bases of the junction left unmatched. The germline gives CDR1 SEHNR, CDR2 FQNEAQ (reference sequence). This CDR3 is built from 16 residues. The CDR3 region has the DNA TGTGCCAGCAGCTTAGTAGCGGGGGGGAGCACAGATACGCAGTATTTT. As protein: CASSLVAGGSTDTQYF.

The chain joins TRBV27 to TRBJ1-5, with D unresolved. CDR1 and CDR2 from the germline V gene are MNHEY and SMNVEV (reference sequence). V gave up 7 bases and J gave up 5 bases, with 3 bases separating them. CDR3 length: 10 residues. The CDR3 spells CASNYQPQHF. The CDR3, as DNA: TGTGCCAGCAACTATCAGCCCCAGCATTTT.

The chain carries TRBV7-8 and TRBJ1-1; maybe TRBD1 (6 bases). Germline V CDR1 and CDR2: SGHVS, FQNEAQ. CDR3 size: 13 residues. V was shortened by 3 bases and J by 1 base, with 6 bases between the two germline ends. The CDR3 nucleotides read TGTGCCAGCAGCTTGACAGGGAACACTGAAGCTTTCTTT. Amino acid sequence: CASSLTGNTEAFF.

The V call is TRBV11-2, the J call TRBJ1-3, with D uncertain. This CDR3 has 15 residues. Germline CDR1 is SGHAT and CDR2 is FQNNGV. V lost 4 bases, J lost 1 base, and 11 bases lay in between. CDR3 nucleotide sequence: TGTGCCAGCAGCTCGATCAGATATTCTGGAAACACCATATATTTT. Translation gives CASSSIRYSGNTIYF.

The chain employs TRBV19 and TRBJ1-5; TRBD1 might be the D (5 bases). In germline, CDR1 is LNHDA, CDR2 SQIVND (reference sequence). The CDR3 consists of 12 residues. The V end lost 8 bases, the J end lost 3 bases, and 8 bases lay between the germline ends. This chain's CDR3 is CASQGTNQPQHF. DNA for the CDR3: TGTGCCAGTCAGGGAACCAATCAGCCCCAGCATTTT.

This clone was picked up one time. V and J are TRBV3-1 (or the pseudogene TRBV3-2) and TRBJ2-2; D unresolved. CDR1 is LGHDT and CDR2 is YNNKEL in the germline V gene (reference sequence). This CDR3 comprises 15 residues. Trimming removed 0 bases at V and 4 bases at J, with 9 bases between. CDR3 region: CASSQELSFTGELFF. CDR3 DNA sequence: TGTGCCAGCAGCCAAGAATTAAGCTTCACCGGGGAGCTGTTTTTT.

The rearrangement joins TRBV12-5 to TRBJ2-3; TRBD1 might be the D (5 bases). Trimming shortened V by 5 bases and J by 0 bases, and 12 bases separated the two germline ends. CDR3 size: 15 residues. Looked up from germline, CDR1 is LGHNT and CDR2 is FRNRAP. CDR3: CASGGAVTSTDTQYF. In nucleotides, the CDR3 is TGTGCTAGTGGTGGGGCTGTAACTAGCACAGATACGCAGTATTTT.

This sequence joins TRBV7-9 and TRBJ2-1, with 7 bases fitting TRBD1. The V gene's germline CDR1 is SEHNR and CDR2 FQNEAQ (reference sequence). CDR3 length equals 12 residues. The V and J ends lost 0 bases and 10 bases, in that order; junction bases with no gene match: 0. CDR3: CASSLADREQFF. The CDR3 DNA follows: TGTGCCAGCAGCTTAGCGGACAGGGAGCAGTTCTTC.

A few counts support this clone. The CDR3 coding sequence is TGCGCCAGCAGCTTAACCAGGGGGCGGGAAGGGACCTATGGCTACACCTTC. Translation: CASSLTRGREGTYGYTF. The chain uses TRBV5-1 and TRBJ1-2; the match to TRBD1 covers 8 bases. Trimming took 2 bases from V and 4 from J; bases not matched to a gene: 13. In germline, CDR1 is SGHRS, CDR2 YFSETQ. The CDR3 extends over 17 amino acids.